The clone carrying this T cell receptor beta chain came up once. This sample is drawn from a study of T cells in Graves' hyperthyroidism and ophthalmopathy. Amplification of TCR beta CDR3 regions was performed using RNA transcripts as template. Primed by the HTBI set, a first-round RT-PCR was run on the TCR CDR3. Each CDR3 protein is one row after TCRdb ran MiXCR on the multiplex PCR reads. The top ten clones hold roughly 8.2% of a sample with 450,000 to 700,000 distinct CDR3 sequences, under 60% of them seen once. Thyroid ultrasound, orbital computed tomography, clinical symptoms, and serum thyroxine and TRAb underpinned diagnoses. Trimming stripped 3 bases from V and 0 bases from J, with 23 bases between. CDR3 size: 18 residues. Germline CDR1 reads DFQATT; CDR2 reads SNEGSKA (reference sequence).

Sequencing was carried out using peripheral blood or thyroid tissue (not recorded which). This chain links TRBV20-1 with TRBJ1-2; no reliable D call. The sequence came from a woman younger than 35 with Graves' hyperthyroidism. CDR3 loop: CSASGVPRPSRTNYGYTF. In DNA, the CDR3 is TGCAGTGCTAGCGGAGTCCCCCGTCCGAGTCGGACTAACTATGGCTACACCTTC.